Sequencing of this T cell receptor (beta chain) was carried out in a study of CD8 T cells in Susac syndrome. Germline CDR1 is ENHRY and CDR2 is SYGVKD. The V end lost 4 bases, the J end lost 7 bases, and 8 bases lay between the germline ends. This CDR3 contains 11 residues. CD8+ and CD4+ T cells from blood underwent TCR beta sequencing. Controls were drawn from healthy donors and were matched for age and sex. The TEMRA cells underwent FACS enrichment, while the CD8+ and CD4+ T cells underwent negative isolation. Reverse transcription of about 0.45 to 1 ug RNA was performed with random hexamers. With immunoSEQ multiplex PCR, TCR beta CDR3 was amplified across 54 Vbeta and 13 Jbeta. In TCRdb, the immunoSEQ multiplex PCR reads were re-called with MiXCR into one record per CDR3 protein. Here the sample spans approximately 100,000 distinct CDR3 sequences, approximately 90% being singletons.

Sequencing input: CD8+ T cells from PBMCs. The clonotype originates from a human donor in good health. The chain couples TRBV10-3 to TRBJ2-7; no clear D gene. CDR3 sequence: CAISAKKEQYF. CDR3 DNA sequence: TGTGCCATCAGTGCGAAGAAAGAGCAGTACTTC.